The 14 T cell receptor beta chains presented below share a single source sample, sequenced in a study of regulatory T cells in long-lasting Graves disease (dated by TCRdb to the early 2020s). Receptor libraries were prepared by multiplex PCR. The sample was run on an Illumina HiSeq 4000. TCR beta libraries were built with iRepertoire HTBI primers and Arm-PCR amplification of CDR3 regions. The public reads were reanalyzed by TCRdb: fastp trimming at Q25, MiXCR alignment, in-frame beta chains only. Rows with a matching CDR3 protein are joined into one entry that keeps the most common DNA and genes. The sample table holds approximately 470,000 distinct CDR3 sequences, of which around 21% were seen once. The top ten clonotypes cover 6.5% to 8% of the sample. Taken with the paper, the label for time point translates to: persistent/refractory GD, antithyroid drugs over 5 years with positive TRAb. For both TCR sequencing and RNA sequencing, RNA was extracted from PBMCs in TRIzol.

Sequenced material: peripheral blood mononuclear cells (PBMCs), taken when the disease was refractory, from a patient treated with antithyroid drugs. These receptors were obtained from a female donor with Graves disease.

This clonotype has only a few counts. J is TRBJ2-2 and V is TRBV12-3 or TRBV12-4, with 12 bases matching TRBD2. The CDR3 runs 16 residues. J was trimmed by 7 bases and V by 4 bases; bases with no gene match: 7. The CDR3 nucleotides read TGTGCCAGCAGTTCGACTAGCGGGAGTATCGGCGGGGAGCTGTTTTTT. It yields the protein CASSSTSGSIGGELFF.

The chain carries TRBV7-3 and TRBJ2-6, with D tentatively TRBD2 (6 bases). V dropped 1 base and J dropped 3 bases, with 10 bases sitting between them. The germline V gene has CDR1 SGHTA and CDR2 FQGTGA. The CDR3 is 16 residues long. The CDR3 bases are TGTGCCAGCAGCTTAAACGTGGGAGGTGGGGCCAACGTCCTGACTTTC. Translated, it gives CASSLNVGGGANVLTF.

The sample holds many counts of this clonotype. The chain combines TRBV2 with TRBJ2-1; TRBD2 agrees at 7 bases. The ends lost 6 bases at V and 10 bases at J; junction bases unmatched: 15. CDR3 size: 15 residues. Germline V lookup: CDR1 SNHLY, CDR2 FYNNEI. The CDR3 nucleotides are TGTGCCAGCAGGGTGACTAGCCTCCCCAAGTACGAGCAGTTCTTC. It yields the protein CASRVTSLPKYEQFF.

This clonotype has a count of ten or more. This chain links TRBV28 with TRBJ1-1; possible D gene TRBD1, 5 bases. The germline V gene encodes CDR1 MDHEN and CDR2 SYDVKM. The CDR3 loop spans 14 amino acids. Trimming left V 6 bases short and J 1 base short, with 12 bases between. The CDR3 DNA follows: TGTGCCAGCAGCCACGCCGGGGGGAACACTGAAGCTTTCTTT. It codes for CASSHAGGNTEAFF.

This clonotype was recorded a few times. V gene TRBV7-9 combines with J gene TRBJ1-5, with D possibly being TRBD1 (6 bases). Germline V gene sequence: CDR1 SEHNR, CDR2 FQNEAQ (reference sequence). The CDR3 sequence is 16 residues long. The germline V and J ends were trimmed by 6 bases and 3 bases, with 18 bases remaining between them. CDR3 residues: CASSPGEGGINQPQHF. CDR3 in DNA: TGTGCCAGCAGTCCTGGAGAGGGGGGGATCAATCAGCCCCAGCATTTT.

In this sample, this clonotype turned up a few times. The chain employs TRBV20-1 and TRBJ2-7; D not certain. V gave up 4 bases and J gave up 3 bases, with 13 bases separating them. The CDR3 totals 13 residues. Germline loops: CDR1 DFQATT, CDR2 SNEGSKA (reference sequence). Here the CDR3 reads CSAKSDPHYEQYF. In DNA form, the CDR3 reads TGCAGTGCTAAGAGCGACCCACACTACGAGCAGTACTTC.

This clonotype showed up many times. The chain joins TRBV11-2 to TRBJ2-5; 7 nucleotides agree with TRBD1. V was pared by 5 bases and J by 0 bases, with 3 bases of the junction left unmatched. CDR3 length: 14 amino acids. The germline V gene has CDR1 SGHAT and CDR2 FQNNGV. The CDR3 DNA sequence: TGTGCCAGCAGCGTGACAGGGAACCAAGAGACCCAGTACTTC. Translation: CASSVTGNQETQYF.

The chain joins TRBV7-9 to TRBJ2-7, with a tentative D call TRBD2 (6 bases). The germline gives CDR1 SEHNR, CDR2 FQNEAQ (reference sequence). The CDR3 is made up of 15 amino acids. V was pared by 5 bases and J by 5 bases, with 19 bases between. CDR3 nucleotide sequence: TGTGCCAGCAGCCATCGGGACGGGGGATCTCACGAGCAGTACTTC. It specifies CASSHRDGGSHEQYF.

This clonotype was seen a handful of times. The chain links TRBV5-1 to TRBJ2-1; no definite D call. Germline values: CDR1 SGHRS, CDR2 YFSETQ. The CDR3 consists of 13 residues. V was clipped by 1 base and J by 5 bases, with 7 bases between them. DNA for the CDR3: TGCGCCAGCAGCTTGATAAATGACAATGAGCAGTTCTTC. Its translation: CASSLINDNEQFF.

The chain joins TRBV18 to TRBJ1-1; the D is unclear. The CDR3 sequence is 13 residues long. Trimming stripped 5 bases from V and 3 bases from J, with 10 bases between. Germline lookup yields CDR1 KGHSH and CDR2 LQKENI. In nucleotides, the CDR3 is TGTGCCAGCTCAGCCCGGCCAGACACTGAAGCTTTCTTT. As protein: CASSARPDTEAFF.

The rearrangement uses TRBV19 and TRBJ1-5; D perhaps matches TRBD1 (5 bases). Trimming removed 7 bases at V and 1 base at J, with 17 bases between. The CDR3 contains 16 residues. Germline CDR1 reads LNHDA; CDR2 reads SQIVND (reference sequence). CDR3 sequence (DNA): TGTGCCAGTAAGTCAGAGGGACCTATAAGCAATCAGCCCCAGCATTTT. It specifies CASKSEGPISNQPQHF.

The sample holds many counts of this clonotype. The V gene is TRBV28, the J gene TRBJ2-7; D might be TRBD1 (5 bases). The V gene lost 3 bases and the J gene lost 5 bases, with 14 bases spanning the gap. Germline CDR1 reads MDHEN; CDR2 reads SYDVKM. This CDR3 comprises 14 residues. CDR3 sequence reads: CASSLLGQGHEQYF. CDR3 in DNA: TGTGCCAGCAGTTTGTTGGGCCAGGGCCACGAGCAGTACTTC.

Many counts were recorded for this clonotype. The chain has TRBV28 and TRBJ1-1; D is possibly TRBD1 (5 bases). CDR3 length: 13 amino acids. V was clipped by 3 bases and J by 5 bases, with 10 bases between them. Per germline, CDR1 MDHEN and CDR2 SYDVKM. Here the CDR3 reads CASSFGWGTEAFF. DNA of the CDR3: TGTGCCAGCAGTTTCGGATGGGGGACTGAAGCTTTCTTT.

This chain connects TRBV20-1 to TRBJ2-3; TRBD2 agrees at 8 bases. J was trimmed by 3 bases and V by 7 bases; bases with no gene match: 9. CDR1 DFQATT and CDR2 SNEGSKA come from the germline V gene (reference sequence). The CDR3 runs to 14 residues. The DNA of the CDR3 is TGCAGTGGTTCGGGAGGGATTTTGACAGATACGCAGTATTTT. Protein: CSGSGGILTDTQYF.